This record covers a single TCR beta chain. Its specificity is not known. The table came from immunoSEQ multiplex PCR; TCRdb's copy has only in-frame clones and leaves some out. The sample comprises roughly 150,000 clones, about 95% of which are singletons, and over 1.5% rests with the top ten. The V gene end was trimmed by 6 bases and the J gene end by 1 base; junction bases not matched to a gene: 15. The CDR3 is 17 amino acids. Germline V gene data show CDR1 as SNHLY and CDR2 as FYNNEI. The sample is drawn from a study of cytomegalovirus exposure and HLA in healthy donors. Findings and limits, study-wide: Overall, approximately 150 TCR beta chains were annotated as cytomegalovirus-associated.

The chain links TRBV2 to TRBJ2-7; 7 bases fit TRBD1. The sample was PBMCs. The TCR was taken from a young man in good health and CMV-seropositive. DNA of the CDR3: TGTGCCAGCAGCTTCATTGCCCCGGGACAGCCGTCCTACGAGCAGTACTTC. Translated: CASSFIAPGQPSYEQYF.